This paragraph reports one T cell receptor beta chain. TCRdb's table, derived via immunoSEQ multiplex PCR, lists solely in-frame clones and lacks some. The sample yields around 43,000 clones, about 86% seen once. The sample is drawn from a study of STAT5B mutations in CD4+ large granular lymphocyte leukemia. CDR1 is LGHNA, CDR2 YNFKEQ, per germline. Trimming cost V 0 bases and J 5 bases, with 14 bases left between them. The CDR3 covers 16 residues. The V gene is TRBV4-2, the J gene TRBJ2-1; D perhaps matches TRBD2 (6 bases). The sequence came from a human donor in good health. What was sequenced was CD4+ T cells from blood buffy coats. The CDR3, as DNA: TGTGCCAGCAGCCAAGATCGCCTAGCGAGGGACAATGAGCAGTTCTTC. Translated: CASSQDRLARDNEQFF.